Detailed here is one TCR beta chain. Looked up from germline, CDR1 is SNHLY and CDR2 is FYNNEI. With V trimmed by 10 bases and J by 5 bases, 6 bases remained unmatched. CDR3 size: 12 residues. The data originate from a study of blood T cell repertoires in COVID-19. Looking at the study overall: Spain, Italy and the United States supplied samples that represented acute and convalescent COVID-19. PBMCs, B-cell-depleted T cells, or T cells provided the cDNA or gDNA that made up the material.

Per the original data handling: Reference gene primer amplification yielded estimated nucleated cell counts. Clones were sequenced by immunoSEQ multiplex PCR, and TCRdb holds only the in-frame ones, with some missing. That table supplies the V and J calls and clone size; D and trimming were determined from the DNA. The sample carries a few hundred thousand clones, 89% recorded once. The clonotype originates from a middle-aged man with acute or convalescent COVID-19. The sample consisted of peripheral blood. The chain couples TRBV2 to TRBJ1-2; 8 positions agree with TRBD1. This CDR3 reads CATDRDSYGYTF. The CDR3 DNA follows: TGTGCCACGGACAGGGATTCTTATGGCTACACCTTC.